This TCR beta chain came from a study of identical twins. Study-wide results and caveats: Twins shared out-of-frame alpha sequences with excess low generation probability.

Between the trimmed V and J ends, which lost 2 bases and 0 bases, there was a span of 20 bases. This CDR3 has 18 residues. Germline values: CDR1 SGHAT, CDR2 FQNNGV. This clonotype was seen repeatedly, ten times or more. The target antigen is unknown. A universal primer site was created by template switching, with the cDNA bearing unique molecular identifiers. TCRdb called the 5' RACE reads again in MiXCR, with one record for every CDR3 protein. This table has 350,000 to 450,000 distinct CDR3 sequences, roughly 20% appearing once. This sequence joins TRBV11-2 and TRBJ2-7; the D gene is possibly TRBD1 (5 bases). The sequenced sample consisted of naive T cells sorted from blood. The sequence was collected from a man over 45 in good health. Written as DNA, the CDR3 is TGTGCCAGCAGCTTACTGGGAACCGACAGTTTGGGCTCCTACGAGCAGTACTTC. Protein: CASSLLGTDSLGSYEQYF. The complete variable domain, with remaining parts taken from reference TRBV11-2 and TRBJ2-7, reads EAGVAQSPRYKIIEKRQSVAFWCNPISGHATLYWYQQILGQGPKLLIQFQNNGVVDDSQLPKDRFSAERLKGVDSTLKIQPAKLEDSAVYLCASSLLGTDSLGSYEQYFGPGTRLTVT.